One and the same sample provided the 20 T cell receptor beta chains below, sequenced in a study of blood T cell repertoires in COVID-19. Using immunoSEQ multiplex PCR, the repertoire was profiled, and TCRdb retains in-frame clones only, with some absent. The table has about 160,000 clones, 90% seen once; the top ten hold roughly 0.56%. Sequencing was performed on peripheral blood. The receptors shown here come from a man aged 45-60 years with acute or convalescent COVID-19.

The V call is TRBV7-9, the J call TRBJ2-1, with 7 bases matching TRBD1. The J segment lost 7 bases and the V segment lost 5 bases, leaving 8 bases of the junction unmatched. Per germline, CDR1 SEHNR and CDR2 FQNEAQ (reference sequence). The CDR3 length is 14 residues. The CDR3 bases are TGTGCCAGCAGCCCGACAGGGATAGGGAATGAGCAGTTCTTC. Amino acid sequence: CASSPTGIGNEQFF.

CDR3 sequence reads: CASSSLGGQGGFSPLHF. The CDR3 nucleotides read TGTGCCAGCAGCTCCCTCGGTGGGCAGGGAGGTTTTTCACCCCTCCACTTT. The chain recombines TRBV5-8 with TRBJ1-6; TRBD1 is a possible D gene (5 bases). The CDR3 extends over 17 amino acids. Germline-derived CDR1 and CDR2 are SGHTS and YDEGEE. V lost 3 bases, J lost 9 bases, and 22 bases lay in between.

V is TRBV2 and J is TRBJ1-5; 8 positions agree with TRBD1. Germline V gene lookup returns CDR1 SNHLY and CDR2 FYNNEI. CDR3 length: 18 residues. The V gene end was trimmed by 6 bases and the J gene end by 4 bases; junction bases not matched to a gene: 17. The CDR3 DNA sequence: TGTGCCAGCAGGGGCCGGGACAGGCTCATAGCTGGGAATCAGCCCCAGCATTTT. Its translation is CASRGRDRLIAGNQPQHF.

This chain links TRBV28 with TRBJ1-1, with TRBD1 matching over 7 bases. CDR1 is MDHEN, CDR2 SYDVKM, per germline. V trimming: 5 bases; J trimming: 6 bases; junction bases outside the gene matches: 6. The CDR3 has 13 residues. In DNA form, the CDR3 reads TGTGCCAGCAGTCCCAGGGGGTGGGCTGAAGCTTTCTTT. Amino acid sequence: CASSPRGWAEAFF.

The V call is TRBV27, the J call TRBJ1-1, with 8 bases matching TRBD1. The CDR3 consists of 12 residues. The germline gives CDR1 MNHEY, CDR2 SMNVEV (reference sequence). The V and J ends lost 8 bases and 5 bases, in that order; junction bases with no gene match: 4. CDR3 sequence (DNA): TGTGCCAGCGGACAGGGCATGACTGAAGCTTTCTTT. Its protein is CASGQGMTEAFF.

V is TRBV7-2 and J is TRBJ1-5; TRBD1 matches 7 bases. This CDR3 has 17 residues. J was trimmed by 0 bases and V by 5 bases; bases with no gene match: 10. The V gene's germline CDR1 is SGHTA and CDR2 FQGNSA. CDR3 DNA: TGTGCCAGCAGCCACTGGGACAGCCATTATAGCAATCAGCCCCAGCATTTT. Amino acids: CASSHWDSHYSNQPQHF.

The J gene is TRBJ2-1, the V gene TRBV30, with 10 bases identical to TRBD2. The CDR3 contains 17 residues. The V gene's germline CDR1 is GTSNPN and CDR2 SVGIG (reference sequence). The V gene end was trimmed by 0 bases and the J gene end by 4 bases; junction bases not matched to a gene: 9. The CDR3 reads CAWSVSSGGALYNEQFF. In DNA, the CDR3 is TGTGCCTGGAGTGTATCGAGCGGGGGGGCGTTATACAATGAGCAGTTCTTC.

The J gene is TRBJ2-4, the V gene TRBV29-1; no definite D call. This CDR3 spans 16 amino acids. Per the germline V gene, CDR1 is SQVTM and CDR2 is ANQGSEA. V lost 4 bases to trimming and J lost 0 bases, with 16 bases between them. Here the CDR3 DNA reads TGCAGCGTTGGTCTACAGCCCGTCCTAGCCAAAAACATTCAGTACTTC. As protein: CSVGLQPVLAKNIQYF.

This clone was observed a single time. The chain is built from TRBV3-1 (or the pseudogene TRBV3-2) and TRBJ1-2, with D tentatively TRBD1 (5 bases). CDR1 is LGHDT, CDR2 YNNKEL, per germline (reference sequence). Between the trimmed V and J ends, which lost 1 base and 6 bases, there was a span of 15 bases. The CDR3 has 15 residues. The CDR3 is CASSQGNQGVDGYTF. The CDR3 region has the DNA TGTGCCAGCAGCCAAGGGAACCAGGGTGTGGATGGCTACACCTTC.

The chain recombines TRBV18 with TRBJ2-7; tentative D call: TRBD1 (5 bases). The length of the CDR3 is 12 residues. The germline V gene encodes CDR1 KGHSH and CDR2 LQKENI. Trimming left V 4 bases short and J 5 bases short, with 9 bases between. This chain's CDR3 is CASSQGRNEQYF. The CDR3 region has the DNA TGTGCCAGCTCACAGGGGCGGAACGAGCAGTACTTC.

The chain couples TRBV5-1 to TRBJ2-5, with D possibly being TRBD2 (7 bases). The CDR3 spans 17 residues. Trimming stripped 4 bases from V and 2 bases from J, with 21 bases between. Germline V gene sequence: CDR1 SGHRS, CDR2 YFSETQ. For the CDR3, the DNA is TGCGCCAGCAGCCCCGGAAGGGGGGGTGGGCTTCAAGAGACCCAGTACTTC. Its translation: CASSPGRGGGLQETQYF.

The chain links TRBV5-5 to TRBJ1-6; no reliable D call. Germline-derived CDR1 and CDR2 are SGHKS and YYEKEE (reference sequence). The CDR3 consists of 14 residues. Trimming removed 2 bases at V and 7 bases at J, with 10 bases between. CDR3 protein: CASSLEGENSPLHF. CDR3 in DNA: TGTGCCAGCAGCTTAGAGGGAGAGAATTCACCCCTCCACTTT.

J is TRBJ1-2 and V is TRBV11-2; perhaps TRBD1 as D (5 bases). V was cut by 3 bases and J by 2 bases, with 7 bases left in between. This CDR3 comprises 13 residues. From germline, CDR1 is SGHAT and CDR2 FQNNGV. Here the CDR3 DNA reads TGTGCCAGCAGCTTTCCAGGGAACTATGGCTACACCTTC. Translation: CASSFPGNYGYTF.

This chain connects TRBV7-3 to TRBJ1-1; D might be TRBD1 (5 bases). Deletions cut 5 bases from V and 1 base from J, with 11 bases between. CDR1 SGHTA and CDR2 FQGTGA come from the germline V gene. This CDR3 has 14 residues. CDR3 amino acids: CASSQGHSNTEAFF. CDR3 DNA: TGTGCCAGCAGCCAAGGACATTCGAACACTGAAGCTTTCTTT.

CDR3 sequence reads: CASSPRSSGNTIYF. CDR3 sequence (DNA): TGTGCCAGCAGCCCTAGGAGCTCTGGAAACACCATATATTTT. V gene TRBV6-6 combines with J gene TRBJ1-3; no reliable D call. Germline values: CDR1 MNHNY, CDR2 SVGAGI (reference sequence). The CDR3 covers 14 residues. The germline V and J ends were trimmed by 6 bases and 0 bases, with 9 bases remaining between them.

The chain has TRBV7-2 and TRBJ1-1; the D is unclear. In germline, CDR1 is SGHTA, CDR2 FQGNSA. The CDR3 is 15 residues long. Deletions cut 0 bases from V and 0 bases from J, with 8 bases between. CDR3 in DNA: TGTGCCAGCAGCTTAGCGCCCGGTTTGAACACTGAAGCTTTCTTT. Translating it yields CASSLAPGLNTEAFF. Variable domain in full (rest from reference TRBV7-2 and TRBJ1-1): GAGVSQSPSNKVTEKGKDVELRCDPISGHTALYWYRQSLGQGLEFLIYFQGNSAPDKSGLPSDRFSAERTGGSVSTLTIQRTQQEDSAVYLCASSLAPGLNTEAFFGQGTRLTVV.

The J gene is TRBJ1-4, the V gene TRBV30; D is undetermined. The length of the CDR3 is 17 residues. Trimming pared 1 base from V and 1 base from J, leaving 16 bases between. Looked up from germline, CDR1 is GTSNPN and CDR2 is SVGIG (reference sequence). The CDR3 sequence: CAWSDVAASKTNEKLFF. CDR3 in DNA: TGTGCCTGGAGTGACGTTGCGGCCTCGAAAACTAATGAAAAACTGTTTTTT.

J is TRBJ2-7 and V is TRBV7-3, with D possibly TRBD2 on 6 matching bases. Germline values: CDR1 SGHTA, CDR2 FQGTGA. The CDR3 sequence is 16 residues long. V shed 4 bases and J shed 3 bases, with 19 bases lying between them. CDR3 bases: TGTGCCAGCAGCTCGGGGGTGGGGGACCCTATCTACGAGCAGTACGTC. It codes for CASSSGVGDPIYEQYV.

V is TRBV15 and J is TRBJ1-2; the match to TRBD1 covers 8 bases. This CDR3 comprises 13 residues. Losses at the gene ends were 1 base for V and 7 bases for J; bases not matched to a gene: 2. The V gene's germline CDR1 is LNHNV and CDR2 YYDKDF (reference sequence). This CDR3 is CATSRATGGGYTF. Written as DNA, the CDR3 is TGTGCCACCAGCAGAGCCACAGGGGGTGGCTACACCTTC.

The chain links TRBV7-3 to TRBJ1-1; no reliable D call. Trimming stripped 0 bases from V and 8 bases from J, with 13 bases between. CDR3 length: 14 amino acids. Germline V lookup: CDR1 SGHTA, CDR2 FQGTGA. The CDR3 spells CASSLTGQRGEAFF. For the CDR3, the DNA is TGTGCCAGCAGCTTAACGGGTCAGAGAGGCGAAGCTTTCTTT.